The table lists the clone carrying this T cell receptor (beta chain) with many counts. Its antigen is not identified. The data were obtained in a study of response to subunit inactivated influenza vaccine. General study points: It was the authors' suggestion that each seasonal influenza vaccination recruits few new T cells.

TCRdb reprocessed the RT-PCR reads via MiXCR and lists one record per CDR3 protein. The profile covers around 170,000 distinct CDR3 sequences, with about 10% appearing a single time and 35% to 40% taken by the ten largest. The germline gives CDR1 SGDLS, CDR2 YYNGEE. Deletions cut 5 bases from V and 3 bases from J, with 17 bases between. There are 16 residues in the CDR3. The receptor's source is a man aged 50 to 75 who received an inactivated influenza vaccine. The chain is built from TRBV9 and TRBJ2-2, with D perhaps TRBD1 (6 bases). This specimen was CD8+ T cells sorted from PBMCs, taken approximately 25 months after vaccination. This chain's CDR3 is CASRGIRDKDTGELFF. In DNA form, the CDR3 reads TGTGCCAGCAGAGGTATCCGGGACAAAGACACCGGGGAGCTGTTTTTT. Using reference TRBV9 and TRBJ2-2 for the parts outside the CDR3, the full variable domain is DSGVTQTPKHLITATGQRVTLRCSPRSGDLSVYWYQQSLDQGLQFLIQYYNGEERAKGNILERFSAQQFPDLHSELNLSSLELGDSALYFCASRGIRDKDTGELFFGEGSRLTVL.